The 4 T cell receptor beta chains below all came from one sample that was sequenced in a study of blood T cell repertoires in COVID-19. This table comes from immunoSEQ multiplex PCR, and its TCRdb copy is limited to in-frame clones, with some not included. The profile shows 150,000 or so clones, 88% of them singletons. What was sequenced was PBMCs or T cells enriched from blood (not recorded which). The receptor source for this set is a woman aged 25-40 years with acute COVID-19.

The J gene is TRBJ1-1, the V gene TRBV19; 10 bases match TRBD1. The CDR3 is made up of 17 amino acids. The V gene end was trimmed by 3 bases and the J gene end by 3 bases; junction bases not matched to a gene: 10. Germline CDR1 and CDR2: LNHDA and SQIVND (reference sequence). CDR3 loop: CASSMINFGQGDTEAFF. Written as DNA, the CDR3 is TGTGCCAGTAGTATGATAAACTTTGGACAGGGGGACACTGAAGCTTTCTTT.

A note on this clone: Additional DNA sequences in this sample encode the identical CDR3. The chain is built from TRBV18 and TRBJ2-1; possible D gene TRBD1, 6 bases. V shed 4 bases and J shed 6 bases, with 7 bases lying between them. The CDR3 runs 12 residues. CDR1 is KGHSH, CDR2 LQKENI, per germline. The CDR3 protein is CASSLQGNEQFF. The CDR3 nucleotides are TGTGCCAGCTCACTACAGGGCAATGAGCAGTTCTTC.

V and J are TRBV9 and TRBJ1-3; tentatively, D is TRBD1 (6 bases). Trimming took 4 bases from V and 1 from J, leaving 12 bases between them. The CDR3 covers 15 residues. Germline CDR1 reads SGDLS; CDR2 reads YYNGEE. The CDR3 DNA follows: TGTGCCAGCAGCTTTTCGGACAGTTCTGGAAACACCATATATTTT. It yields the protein CASSFSDSSGNTIYF.

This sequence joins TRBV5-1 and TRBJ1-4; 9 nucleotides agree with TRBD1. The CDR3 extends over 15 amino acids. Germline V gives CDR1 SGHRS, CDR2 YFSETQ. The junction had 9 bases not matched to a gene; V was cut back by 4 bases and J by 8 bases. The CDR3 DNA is TGCGCCAGCAGCCCGGCGGGGACAGGGATCGAAAAACTGTTTTTT. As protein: CASSPAGTGIEKLFF.